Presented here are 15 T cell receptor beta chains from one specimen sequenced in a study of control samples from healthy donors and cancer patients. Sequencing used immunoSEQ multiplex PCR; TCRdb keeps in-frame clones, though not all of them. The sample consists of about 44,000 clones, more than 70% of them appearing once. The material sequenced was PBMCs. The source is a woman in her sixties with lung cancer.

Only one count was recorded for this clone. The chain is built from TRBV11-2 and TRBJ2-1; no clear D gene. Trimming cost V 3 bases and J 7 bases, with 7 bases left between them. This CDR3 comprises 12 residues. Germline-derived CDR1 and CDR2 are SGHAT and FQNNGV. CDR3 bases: TGTGCCAGCAGCTTCGGACGGAATGAGCAGTTCTTC. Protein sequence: CASSFGRNEQFF.

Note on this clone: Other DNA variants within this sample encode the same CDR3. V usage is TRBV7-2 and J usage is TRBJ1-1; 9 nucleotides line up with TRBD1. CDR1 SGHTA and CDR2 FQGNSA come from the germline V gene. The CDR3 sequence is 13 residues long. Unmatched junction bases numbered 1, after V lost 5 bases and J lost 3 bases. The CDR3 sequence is CASSRDRDTEAFF. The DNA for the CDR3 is TGTGCCAGCAGCCGGGACAGGGACACTGAAGCTTTCTTT.

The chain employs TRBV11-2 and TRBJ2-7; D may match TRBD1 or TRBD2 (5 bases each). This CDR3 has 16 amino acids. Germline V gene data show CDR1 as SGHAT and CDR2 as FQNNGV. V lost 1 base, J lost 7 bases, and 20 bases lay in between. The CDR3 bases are TGTGCCAGCAGCTTAGTCCGCGCCAAGGGGACGGAGGAGCAGTACTTC. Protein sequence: CASSLVRAKGTEEQYF. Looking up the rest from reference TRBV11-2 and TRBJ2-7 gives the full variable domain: EAGVAQSPRYKIIEKRQSVAFWCNPISGHATLYWYQQILGQGPKLLIQFQNNGVVDDSQLPKDRFSAERLKGVDSTLKIQPAKLEDSAVYLCASSLVRAKGTEEQYFGPGTRLTVT.

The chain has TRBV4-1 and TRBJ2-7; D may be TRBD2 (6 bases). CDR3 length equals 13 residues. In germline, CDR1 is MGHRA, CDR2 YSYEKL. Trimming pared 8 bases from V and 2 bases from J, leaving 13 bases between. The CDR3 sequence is CASGAGGAYEQYF. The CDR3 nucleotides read TGCGCCAGCGGCGCCGGGGGAGCCTACGAGCAGTACTTC.

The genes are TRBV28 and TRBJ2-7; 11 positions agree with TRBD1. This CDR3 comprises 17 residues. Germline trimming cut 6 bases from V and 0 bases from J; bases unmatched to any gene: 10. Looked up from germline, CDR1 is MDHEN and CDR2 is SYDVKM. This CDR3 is CASSPTRTGGYSYEQYF. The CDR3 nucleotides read TGTGCCAGCAGCCCAACCAGGACAGGGGGCTACTCCTACGAGCAGTACTTC.

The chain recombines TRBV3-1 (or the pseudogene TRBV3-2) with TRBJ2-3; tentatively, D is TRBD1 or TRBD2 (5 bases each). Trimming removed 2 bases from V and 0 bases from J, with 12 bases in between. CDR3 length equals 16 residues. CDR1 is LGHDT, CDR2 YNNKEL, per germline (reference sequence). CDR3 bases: TGTGCCAGCAGCCAATTAGGGGAGTTTAGCACAGATACGCAGTATTTT. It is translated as CASSQLGEFSTDTQYF.

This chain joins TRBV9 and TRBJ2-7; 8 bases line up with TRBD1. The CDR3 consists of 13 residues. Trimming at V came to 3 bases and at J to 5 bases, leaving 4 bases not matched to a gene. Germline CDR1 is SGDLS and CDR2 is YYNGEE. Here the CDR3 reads CASSADRVNEQYF. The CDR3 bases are TGTGCCAGCAGCGCGGACAGGGTCAACGAGCAGTACTTC.

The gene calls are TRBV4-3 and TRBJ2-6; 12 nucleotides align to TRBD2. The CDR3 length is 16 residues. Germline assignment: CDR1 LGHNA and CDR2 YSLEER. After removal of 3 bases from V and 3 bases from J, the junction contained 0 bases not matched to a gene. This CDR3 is CASSQTSGSGANVLTF. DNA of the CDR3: TGCGCCAGCAGCCAGACTAGCGGGAGTGGGGCCAACGTCCTGACTTTC.

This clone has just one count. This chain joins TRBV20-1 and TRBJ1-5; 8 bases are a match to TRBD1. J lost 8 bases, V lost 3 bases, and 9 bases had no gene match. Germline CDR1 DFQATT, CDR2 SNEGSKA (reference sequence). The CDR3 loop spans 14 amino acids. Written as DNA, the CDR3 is TGCAGTGCTAGTACAACAGGGGGTGGGGAGCCCCAGCATTTT. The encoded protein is CSASTTGGGEPQHF.

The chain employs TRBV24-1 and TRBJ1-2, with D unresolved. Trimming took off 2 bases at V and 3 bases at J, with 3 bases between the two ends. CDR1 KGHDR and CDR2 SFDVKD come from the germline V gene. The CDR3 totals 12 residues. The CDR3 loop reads CATSDSYYGYTF. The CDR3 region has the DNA TGTGCCACCAGTGATTCCTACTATGGCTACACCTTC.

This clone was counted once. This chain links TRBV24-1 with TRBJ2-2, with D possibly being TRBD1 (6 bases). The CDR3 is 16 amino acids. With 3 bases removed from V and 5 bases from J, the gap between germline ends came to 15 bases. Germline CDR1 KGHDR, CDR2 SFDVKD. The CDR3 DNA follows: TGTGCCACCAGTGATCCCGGGACACCTACAACCGGGGAGCTGTTTTTT. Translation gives CATSDPGTPTTGELFF.

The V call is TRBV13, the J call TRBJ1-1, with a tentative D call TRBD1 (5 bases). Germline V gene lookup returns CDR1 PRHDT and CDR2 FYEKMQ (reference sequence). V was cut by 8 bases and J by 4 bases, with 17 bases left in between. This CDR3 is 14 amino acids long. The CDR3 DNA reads TGTGCCAGCCTTGCGATGGGGGGAGGCACTGAAGCTTTCTTT. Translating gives CASLAMGGGTEAFF. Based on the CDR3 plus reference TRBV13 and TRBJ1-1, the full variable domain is AAGVIQSPRHLIKEKRETATLKCYPIPRHDTVYWYQQGPGQDPQFLISFYEKMQSDKGSIPDRFSAQQFSDYHSELNMSSLELGDSALYFCASLAMGGGTEAFFGQGTRLTVV.

The CDR3: CASSELSSWHYGYTF. The CDR3 region has the DNA TGTGCCAGCAGTGAACTCAGCAGCTGGCACTATGGCTACACCTTC. V usage is TRBV6-1 and J usage is TRBJ1-2, with D unresolved. The CDR3 has 15 residues. Trimming left V 2 bases short and J 3 bases short, with 13 bases between. Per germline, CDR1 MNHNS and CDR2 SASEGT.

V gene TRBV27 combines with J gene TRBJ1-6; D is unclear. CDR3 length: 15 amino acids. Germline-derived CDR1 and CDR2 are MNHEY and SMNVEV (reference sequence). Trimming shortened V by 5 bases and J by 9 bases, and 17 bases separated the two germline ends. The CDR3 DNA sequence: TGTGCCAGCAGTCCGGGCCCCATCAAGGGTTCACCCCTCCACTTT. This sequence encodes CASSPGPIKGSPLHF.

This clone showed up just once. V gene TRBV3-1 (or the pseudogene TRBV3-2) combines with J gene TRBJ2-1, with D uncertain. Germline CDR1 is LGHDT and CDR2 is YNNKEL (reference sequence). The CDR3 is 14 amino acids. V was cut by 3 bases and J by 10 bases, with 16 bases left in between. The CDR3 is CASSQLKHLSEQFF. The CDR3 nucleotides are TGTGCCAGCAGCCAGCTTAAACATCTGAGCGAGCAGTTCTTC.